Sequencing of this T cell receptor beta chain was carried out in a study of blood T cell repertoires in COVID-19. Study context: COVID-19 samples from acute and convalescent phases originated in the United States, Italy and Spain. Sample material is recorded as cDNA or gDNA derived from T cells, B-cell-depleted T cells, or PBMCs.

The V gene's germline CDR1 is DFQATT and CDR2 SNEGSKA (reference sequence). The CDR3 runs 14 residues. The V gene lost 8 bases and the J gene lost 0 bases, with 16 bases spanning the gap. Seattle cases were enrolled at active infection and followed longitudinally. Source study methods: The assay estimated nucleated cells by amplifying reference gene primers. Sequenced by immunoSEQ multiplex PCR; TCRdb stores in-frame clones only, minus some. From that table come the V and J calls and clone size; the DNA was used to work out D and trimming. The sample carries over 70,000 clones, more than 75% recorded once.

Sequenced material: peripheral blood. The receptor was derived from a man aged 55 to 69 with COVID-19, enrolled during active disease. The chain is built from TRBV20-1 and TRBJ1-1; a possible D gene is TRBD1 (6 bases). CDR3 sequence reads: CSTSGGGMNTEAFF. DNA of the CDR3: TGCAGTACCAGTGGGGGGGGCATGAACACTGAAGCTTTCTTT.